These T cell receptor beta chains were read from a single sample in a study of T cells in Graves' hyperthyroidism and ophthalmopathy. TCRdb itself ran the multiplex PCR reads through MiXCR, one entry per CDR3 protein. The sample lists more than 450,000 distinct CDR3 sequences; about 15% were seen once. Sequences were obtained from blood. Source of these receptors: a woman in her thirties or forties with Graves' hyperthyroidism. Both conserved end residues are part of each CDR3. The D gene is left open where the match is weak. Clone size appears in some rows only: once, few, many, or a class for an expanded clone.

clone_size: -; d_call: TRBD1; v_call: TRBV29-1; j_call: TRBJ1-4; cdr3_nt: TGCAGCGTTGGCCTGGGACAGGGTGATGAAAAACTGTTTTTT; cdr3_aa: CSVGLGQGDEKLFF
clone_size: -; d_call: TRBD2; v_call: TRBV4-1; j_call: TRBJ2-5; cdr3_nt: TGCGCCAGCAGCCAAGATCGGGGTAGCGGGAGGGCCGGAGAGACCCAGTACTTC; cdr3_aa: CASSQDRGSGRAGETQYF
clone_size: -; d_call: TRBD2; v_call: TRBV6-1; j_call: TRBJ2-7; cdr3_nt: TGTGCCAGCAGTGAAAGGACTAGCGGTTACGAGCAGTACTTC; cdr3_aa: CASSERTSGYEQYF
clone_size: -; d_call: TRBD2; v_call: TRBV5-1; j_call: TRBJ2-1; cdr3_nt: TGCGCCAGCAGCCAAGGTGTAACTAGCGGGCCGCGGAATGAGCAGTTCTTC; cdr3_aa: CASSQGVTSGPRNEQFF
clone_size: few; d_call: TRBD2; v_call: TRBV20-1; j_call: TRBJ2-2; cdr3_nt: TGCAGTGCTAAACCCGGGACTAGCGGTAATACCGGGGAGCTGTTTTTT; cdr3_aa: CSAKPGTSGNTGELFF
clone_size: many; d_call: -; v_call: TRBV28; j_call: TRBJ2-5; cdr3_nt: TGTGCCAGCAAAGGTTTCGGCAGTGACTTTTTTAACGACAGGGAGACCCAGTACTTC; cdr3_aa: CASKGFGSDFFNDRETQYF
clone_size: many; d_call: -; v_call: TRBV18; j_call: TRBJ1-1; cdr3_nt: TGTGCCAGCTCGGTACAGGGAGCTGAAGCTTTCTTT; cdr3_aa: CASSVQGAEAFF
clone_size: -; d_call: -; v_call: TRBV11-2; j_call: TRBJ2-1; cdr3_nt: TGTGCCAGCAGGCAGACCGGGCCCCAGGATGAGCAGTTCTTC; cdr3_aa: CASRQTGPQDEQFF
clone_size: -; d_call: TRBD2; v_call: TRBV19; j_call: TRBJ2-2; cdr3_nt: TGTGCCAGTAGTATTGGAGGGGGACTAGCGGGACCGAACACCGGGGAGCTGTTTTTT; cdr3_aa: CASSIGGGLAGPNTGELFF
clone_size: -; d_call: TRBD1; v_call: TRBV7-9; j_call: TRBJ1-5; cdr3_nt: TGTGCCAGCAGCAAGACAGGGGACGGTCAGCCCCAGCATTTT; cdr3_aa: CASSKTGDGQPQHF
clone_size: many; d_call: TRBD2; v_call: TRBV6-1; j_call: TRBJ2-7; cdr3_nt: TGTGCCAGCAGTGATGGCTTAACTAGCGGGCGGACTTCGAGCTCCTACGAGCAGTACTTC; cdr3_aa: CASSDGLTSGRTSSSYEQYF
clone_size: many; d_call: -; v_call: TRBV12-3/TRBV12-4; j_call: TRBJ2-5; cdr3_nt: TGTGCCAGCAGTAAGACGACTGGAGGCATTTATAGGGAGACCCAGTACTTC; cdr3_aa: CASSKTTGGIYRETQYF
clone_size: many; d_call: TRBD1; v_call: TRBV5-1; j_call: TRBJ2-7; cdr3_nt: TGCGCCAGCAGCTTGACAGGGGTCTACGAGCAGTACTTC; cdr3_aa: CASSLTGVYEQYF
clone_size: many; d_call: -; v_call: TRBV18; j_call: TRBJ2-3; cdr3_nt: TGTGCCAGCTCACTGGGACATCCTAGCACAGATACGCAGTATTTT; cdr3_aa: CASSLGHPSTDTQYF
clone_size: -; d_call: TRBD2; v_call: TRBV24-1; j_call: TRBJ2-2; cdr3_nt: TGTGCCACCAGTGACCCTGATCCGGGACTAGCGGGAGGTTTTACCGGGGAGCTGTTTTTT; cdr3_aa: CATSDPDPGLAGGFTGELFF
clone_size: -; d_call: TRBD2; v_call: TRBV5-6; j_call: TRBJ2-3; cdr3_nt: TGTGCCAGCAGCCCTCTCCCGGGACTAGCGGGAGGGGATACGCAGTATTTT; cdr3_aa: CASSPLPGLAGGDTQYF
clone_size: many; d_call: -; v_call: TRBV7-3; j_call: TRBJ2-1; cdr3_nt: TGTGCCAGCAGCTCGGACCGCTACAATGAGCAGTTCTTC; cdr3_aa: CASSSDRYNEQFF
clone_size: -; d_call: -; v_call: TRBV29-1; j_call: TRBJ1-1; cdr3_nt: TGCAGCGTTCGGGGAGGGGACACTGAAGCTTTCTTT; cdr3_aa: CSVRGGDTEAFF
clone_size: -; d_call: TRBD2; v_call: TRBV2; j_call: TRBJ2-5; cdr3_nt: TGTGCCAGCTCACCAAAGGGCGCTAGCGGGGGGTACCAAGAGACCCAGTACTTC; cdr3_aa: CASSPKGASGGYQETQYF
clone_size: many; d_call: TRBD2; v_call: TRBV11-2; j_call: TRBJ2-5; cdr3_nt: TGTGCCAGCAGCTTAGGGACCGGGACTAGCGGGAGGACCCAGTACTTC; cdr3_aa: CASSLGTGTSGRTQYF
clone_size: -; d_call: -; v_call: TRBV5-6; j_call: TRBJ2-6; cdr3_nt: TGTGCCAGCAGCTTGGGGGGGCACCTCTCTGGGGCCAACGTCCTGACTTTC; cdr3_aa: CASSLGGHLSGANVLTF
clone_size: -; d_call: -; v_call: TRBV9; j_call: TRBJ2-1; cdr3_nt: TGTGCCAGCAGCTTTGGGACGGGCTCCTACAATGAGCAGTTCTTC; cdr3_aa: CASSFGTGSYNEQFF
clone_size: few; d_call: TRBD1; v_call: TRBV12-3/TRBV12-4; j_call: TRBJ2-1; cdr3_nt: TGTGCCAGCAGGGGACAGGGATGCAATGAGCAGTTCTTC; cdr3_aa: CASRGQGCNEQFF
clone_size: many; d_call: -; v_call: TRBV28; j_call: TRBJ2-1; cdr3_nt: TGTGCCAGCACCCCGGAGCGGGCCTACAATGAGCAGTTCTTC; cdr3_aa: CASTPERAYNEQFF
clone_size: -; d_call: -; v_call: TRBV27; j_call: TRBJ1-5; cdr3_nt: TGTGCCAGCAGTTTCTCTGGGCAGCGCAATCAGCCCCAGCATTTT; cdr3_aa: CASSFSGQRNQPQHF
clone_size: few; d_call: -; v_call: TRBV3-1; j_call: TRBJ1-2; cdr3_nt: TGTGCCAGCAGCCCAGAGCCGGGTCCCTACACCTTC; cdr3_aa: CASSPEPGPYTF
clone_size: -; d_call: -; v_call: TRBV5-1; j_call: TRBJ2-3; cdr3_nt: TGCGCCAGCAGCTTGTTAGGGCGAGGCACAGATACGCAGTATTTT; cdr3_aa: CASSLLGRGTDTQYF
clone_size: many; d_call: TRBD2; v_call: TRBV20-1; j_call: TRBJ2-3; cdr3_nt: TGCAGTGTTAGAAGTGTGGGTAGCGGGAGTCACACAGATACGCAGTATTTT; cdr3_aa: CSVRSVGSGSHTDTQYF
clone_size: -; d_call: -; v_call: TRBV7-9; j_call: TRBJ1-2; cdr3_nt: TGTGCCAGCAGCTTAACCCCCCCCGTCAGGGGTGAGGGCGTCGATTCTGGCTACACCTTC; cdr3_aa: CASSLTPPVRGEGVDSGYTF
clone_size: many; d_call: -; v_call: TRBV12-3/TRBV12-4; j_call: TRBJ1-5; cdr3_nt: TGTGCCAGTTCCCGGCACGTCAGCAATCAGCCCCAGCATTTT; cdr3_aa: CASSRHVSNQPQHF
clone_size: many; d_call: TRBD2; v_call: TRBV3-1; j_call: TRBJ2-5; cdr3_nt: TGTGCCAGCAGCCAAGATGTTACTAGCGGGGAGACCCAGTACTTC; cdr3_aa: CASSQDVTSGETQYF
clone_size: few; d_call: TRBD2; v_call: TRBV5-1; j_call: TRBJ2-2; cdr3_nt: TGCGCCACCGCGACTAGCAGCACCGGGGAGCTGTTTTTT; cdr3_aa: CATATSSTGELFF
clone_size: many; d_call: -; v_call: TRBV3-1; j_call: TRBJ2-7; cdr3_nt: TGTGCCAGCAGCCAAGGTAGTCCCTACGAGCAGTACTTC; cdr3_aa: CASSQGSPYEQYF
clone_size: many; d_call: -; v_call: TRBV19; j_call: TRBJ2-6; cdr3_nt: TGTGCCAGTAGTAACAAGCGGAGTGCGGGGGCCAACGTCCTGACTTTC; cdr3_aa: CASSNKRSAGANVLTF
clone_size: few; d_call: -; v_call: TRBV28; j_call: TRBJ2-1; cdr3_nt: TGTGCCAGCAGTACCACCCCCCTCAATGAGCAGTTCTTC; cdr3_aa: CASSTTPLNEQFF
clone_size: many; d_call: -; v_call: TRBV2; j_call: TRBJ1-1; cdr3_nt: TGTGCCAGCAGTCCCTTCGGGAACACTGAAGCTTTCTTT; cdr3_aa: CASSPFGNTEAFF
clone_size: few; d_call: TRBD2; v_call: TRBV11-2; j_call: TRBJ2-5; cdr3_nt: TGTGCCAGTCGGCTAGCGGGCTGGGAGACCCAGTGCTTC; cdr3_aa: CASRLAGWETQCF
clone_size: -; d_call: -; v_call: TRBV12-3/TRBV12-4; j_call: TRBJ1-4; cdr3_nt: TGTGCCAGCAGCTCTAATTTGGAGAATGAAAAACTGTTTTTT; cdr3_aa: CASSSNLENEKLFF
clone_size: many; d_call: -; v_call: TRBV18; j_call: TRBJ2-3; cdr3_nt: TGTGCCAGCTCACCTAGGGATACCACAGATACGCAGTATTTT; cdr3_aa: CASSPRDTTDTQYF
clone_size: -; d_call: -; v_call: TRBV3-1; j_call: TRBJ1-1; cdr3_nt: TGTGCCAGCAGCCAAGTAGGCCTAACTGAAGCTTTCTTT; cdr3_aa: CASSQVGLTEAFF
clone_size: -; d_call: TRBD1; v_call: TRBV6-1; j_call: TRBJ2-1; cdr3_nt: TGTGCCAGCATGGAGACAGGGAGCTACAATGAGCAGTTCTTC; cdr3_aa: CASMETGSYNEQFF
clone_size: few; d_call: TRBD1; v_call: TRBV6-1; j_call: TRBJ2-3; cdr3_nt: TGTGCCAGCAGTGAAATTGGGACAGGGGGTTCAGATACGCAGTATTTT; cdr3_aa: CASSEIGTGGSDTQYF
clone_size: many; d_call: -; v_call: TRBV6-6; j_call: TRBJ2-2; cdr3_nt: TGTGCCAGCAGTTACAGCCTATCCACCGGGGAGCTGTTTTTT; cdr3_aa: CASSYSLSTGELFF
clone_size: -; d_call: TRBD1; v_call: TRBV28; j_call: TRBJ2-5; cdr3_nt: TGTGCCAGCGTTGGACAGGGGGCGAAGGAGACCCAGTACTTC; cdr3_aa: CASVGQGAKETQYF
clone_size: -; d_call: -; v_call: TRBV7-6; j_call: TRBJ1-6; cdr3_nt: TGTGCCAGCAGCTTAGAAACGGCCGCTTATAATTCACCCCTCCACTTT; cdr3_aa: CASSLETAAYNSPLHF